This TCR beta chain derives from a study of monozygotic twins with inflammatory bowel disease. Study-level points and caveats: Repertoire similarity did not differ between concordant and discordant twins, possibly owing to limited power.

The CDR3 loop spans 13 amino acids. Germline values: CDR1 LGHDT, CDR2 YNNKEL (reference sequence). About this clonotype itself: The antigen is undetermined.

UMIs that included a 6-nucleotide sample barcode were added by template switching, which took place during cDNA synthesis. Each of TCRalpha and TCRbeta cDNA went through two nested PCRs, lasting around 15 and 9 cycles. TCRdb re-called the 5' RACE reads and shows each CDR3 protein once, DNA omitted. This table holds more than 300,000 distinct CDR3 sequences. The sequence was obtained from a human donor with ulcerative colitis or Crohn's disease, or a healthy co-twin of an affected twin (not recorded which). The chain is built from TRBV3-1 and TRBJ2-1; TCRdb proposes TRBD2, but this gene call is untestable without DNA. The sequencing sample was made of blood. This CDR3 reads CASRLAAINEQFF.